Below, 2 T cell receptor beta chains from the same sample are listed, as sequenced in a study of blood T cell repertoires in COVID-19 (TCRdb year 2020). The library was made by the immunoSEQ multiplex PCR assay. TCRdb carries this immuneACCESS record with in-frame sequences only. Its versions omit some clonotypes, under half of them owing to an unresolved V gene in the studies checked, with the rest unexplained. This sample comprises 250,000 to 300,000 clones, approximately 88% of them detected only once. The ten top clones hold roughly 2.3% of the sample. The source material was peripheral blood. Source of these receptors: a man between 50 and 59 years old with acute or convalescent COVID-19.

The chain couples TRBV9 to TRBJ2-5; D call uncertain. V was shortened by 4 bases and J by 2 bases, with 18 bases between the two germline ends. The V gene's germline CDR1 is SGDLS and CDR2 YYNGEE. CDR3 length equals 16 residues. CDR3 protein: CASSSRVLDSQETQYF. CDR3 nucleotide sequence: TGTGCCAGCAGCTCCCGGGTGTTAGACTCTCAAGAGACCCAGTACTTC. Supplemented by reference TRBV9 and TRBJ2-5, the full variable domain reads DSGVTQTPKHLITATGQRVTLRCSPRSGDLSVYWYQQSLDQGLQFLIQYYNGEERAKGNILERFSAQQFPDLHSELNLSSLELGDSALYFCASSSRVLDSQETQYFGPGTRLLVL.

This clone was observed once. This CDR3 is CASREIGGQGNEQYF. The CDR3 region has the DNA TGTGCCAGCAGGGAGATAGGGGGACAGGGAAACGAGCAGTACTTC. The rearrangement uses TRBV6-6 and TRBJ2-7; TRBD1 matches at 9 bases. The germline V gene has CDR1 MNHNY and CDR2 SVGAGI (reference sequence). V gave up 6 bases and J gave up 5 bases; unmatched junction bases: 11. CDR3 length: 15 residues.